This TCR beta chain was recovered during a study of T cell responses to AZD1222 COVID-19 vaccine. General study results and limits: Of the AZD1222 recipients, only 5 or 6 were seropositive at baseline. Spike-specific TCR breadth and depth went up after people got two AZD1222 doses. The sample set comprised mostly white British donors with more females, and clonal diversity was possibly underestimated.

Notes on this clone: Its antigen is still unknown.

Repertoires were generated with immunoSEQ multiplex PCR, while TCRdb's copy carries only in-frame clones and drops some. The sample carries 66,000 or so clones, less than 85% recorded once. The TCR was taken from an adult in good health. The specimen comprised peripheral blood, sampled on day 0 of MenACWY control vaccination.

This CDR3 reads CASSQVAGSGANVLTF. The CDR3 DNA reads as TGTGCCAGCAGCCAAGTGGCCGGGTCTGGGGCCAACGTCCTGACTTTC. V usage is TRBV14 and J usage is TRBJ2-6; D is ambiguous. The CDR3 runs 16 residues. Germline assignment: CDR1 SGHDN and CDR2 FVKESK. The V gene lost 1 base and the J gene lost 1 base, with 8 bases spanning the gap.